One and the same sample provided the 18 T cell receptor beta chains below, sequenced in a study of cytomegalovirus exposure and HLA in healthy donors. Sequenced by immunoSEQ multiplex PCR; TCRdb stores in-frame clones only, minus some. The sample lists 100,000 to 150,000 clones; around 85% were seen once. What was sequenced was PBMCs. These receptors were obtained from a young man in good health and CMV-seropositive.

The rearrangement uses TRBV6-1 and TRBJ1-2; weak D call: TRBD1 (6 bases). Trimming removed 7 bases from V and 4 bases from J, with 16 bases in between. Germline V gives CDR1 MNHNS, CDR2 SASEGT. This CDR3 has 14 residues. The CDR3 region has the DNA TGTGCCAGCATTCCCTCTCAGGGGTCCTATGGCTACACCTTC. This codes for CASIPSQGSYGYTF.

The chain is built from TRBV27 and TRBJ1-5; D is ambiguous. Germline lookup yields CDR1 MNHEY and CDR2 SMNVEV (reference sequence). V shed 2 bases and J shed 2 bases, with 7 bases lying between them. This CDR3 is 14 amino acids long. DNA of the CDR3: TGTGCCAGCAGTTTAATGCAGGGCAATCAGCCCCAGCATTTT. Translated, it gives CASSLMQGNQPQHF.

The sample holds one count of this clone. V is TRBV6-5 and J is TRBJ2-7, with 9 bases that match TRBD1. V shed 4 bases and J 3 bases; nucleotides not matched to a gene: 4. Germline V gene lookup returns CDR1 MNHEY and CDR2 SVGAGI. The CDR3 covers 14 residues. The CDR3 spells CASSWTGENYEQYF. The CDR3 bases are TGTGCCAGCAGTTGGACAGGGGAAAACTACGAGCAGTACTTC.

This chain uses TRBV6-1 with TRBJ2-7, with D possibly matching TRBD1 (6 bases). With 6 bases removed from V and 3 bases from J, the gap between germline ends came to 15 bases. The V gene's germline CDR1 is MNHNS and CDR2 SASEGT. The CDR3 sequence is 14 residues long. Written as DNA, the CDR3 is TGTGCCAGCAGAACAACAGGGTCCGGCTACGAGCAGTACTTC. This translates into CASRTTGSGYEQYF.

This chain uses TRBV28 with TRBJ1-4, with D unresolved. Trimming stripped 1 base from V and 7 bases from J, with 10 bases between. Germline V gene sequence: CDR1 MDHEN, CDR2 SYDVKM. The CDR3 runs 14 residues. The CDR3 DNA reads TGTGCCAGCAGTTTATCCGGCGAGGGTGAAAAACTGTTTTTT. Translated: CASSLSGEGEKLFF.

V and J are TRBV13 and TRBJ1-6, with D possibly TRBD1 on 5 matching bases. This CDR3 contains 16 residues. V lost 4 bases and J lost 1, with 11 bases in between. Germline V gives CDR1 PRHDT, CDR2 FYEKMQ (reference sequence). The CDR3 region is CASSSKSGSYNSPLHF. The CDR3 coding sequence is TGTGCCAGCAGCTCCAAATCAGGGTCCTATAATTCACCCCTCCACTTT.

This clone has a single count. CDR3 bases: TGTGCCAGCAGCCAAATCCGGGACACCATTTCCTACGAGCAGTACTTC. This gives the protein CASSQIRDTISYEQYF. The rearrangement links TRBV7-9 to TRBJ2-7, with D possibly being TRBD1 (6 bases). The CDR3 contains 16 residues. Germline CDR1 reads SEHNR; CDR2 reads FQNEAQ (reference sequence). V lost 5 bases and J 1 base, leaving 18 bases between the germline ends.

This chain joins TRBV5-1 and TRBJ2-7; 7 bases agree with TRBD1. V lost 4 bases, J lost 0 bases, and 4 bases stayed unmatched. Per the germline V gene, CDR1 is SGHRS and CDR2 is YFSETQ. The length of the CDR3 is 14 residues. This CDR3 reads CASSPGDSSYEQYF. The CDR3 bases are TGCGCCAGCAGCCCCGGGGACAGCTCCTACGAGCAGTACTTC. Full variable domain (outside the CDR3, taken from reference TRBV5-1 and TRBJ2-7): KAGVTQTPRYLIKTRGQQVTLSCSPISGHRSVSWYQQTPGQGLQFLFEYFSETQRNKGNFPGRFSGRQFSNSRSEMNVSTLELGDSALYLCASSPGDSSYEQYFGPGTRLTVT.

This clone was detected only once. The CDR3 DNA reads TGTGCCAGCAGCTTGGGGACAGGGAAGAACGAGCAGTACTTC. Amino acid sequence: CASSLGTGKNEQYF. The chain couples TRBV5-4 to TRBJ2-7; 8 nucleotides agree with TRBD1. This CDR3 is 14 amino acids long. The germline CDR1 and CDR2 sequences are SGHNT and YYREEE (reference sequence). Germline trimming cut 0 bases from V and 5 bases from J; bases unmatched to any gene: 4.

The chain recombines TRBV19 with TRBJ1-2; TRBD1 agrees at 9 bases. The CDR3 runs 17 residues. CDR1 is LNHDA, CDR2 SQIVND, per germline (reference sequence). V shed 7 bases, J shed 3 bases, and the junction held 15 bases outside the gene matches. The CDR3 sequence: CASTRPGQGRPHYGYTF. Written as DNA, the CDR3 is TGTGCCAGTACAAGACCGGGACAGGGAAGGCCTCACTATGGCTACACCTTC.

The chain combines TRBV20-1 with TRBJ2-7; D unclear. This CDR3 has 11 residues. Per germline, CDR1 DFQATT and CDR2 SNEGSKA (reference sequence). Trimming took 1 base from V and 6 from J, leaving 7 bases between them. CDR3 in DNA: TGCAGTGCTAGAGGGAGTCCCGAGCAGTACTTC. Protein: CSARGSPEQYF.

The J gene is TRBJ2-1, the V gene TRBV5-1, with TRBD2 identical over 13 bases. V shed 4 bases and J 7 bases; nucleotides not matched to a gene: 8. The CDR3 is made up of 16 amino acids. The germline CDR1 and CDR2 sequences are SGHRS and YFSETQ. The CDR3 DNA follows: TGCGCCAGCAGCCCAACTAGCGGGGGGGCCAATAATGAGCAGTTCTTC. It encodes CASSPTSGGANNEQFF.

This clone was counted a few times. This chain uses TRBV5-1 with TRBJ1-6; 7 bases are shared with TRBD1. Germline V gene sequence: CDR1 SGHRS, CDR2 YFSETQ. J was trimmed by 4 bases and V by 2 bases; bases with no gene match: 3. The CDR3 has 15 residues. The CDR3 spells CASSFTGDYNSPLHF. The CDR3 DNA sequence: TGCGCCAGCAGCTTCACAGGGGATTATAATTCACCCCTCCACTTT.

The chain recombines TRBV18 with TRBJ2-3, with D perhaps matching TRBD2 (7 bases). Per the germline V gene, CDR1 is KGHSH and CDR2 is LQKENI. The CDR3 spans 16 residues. V lost 3 bases, J lost 4 bases, and 17 bases lay in between. The CDR3 DNA follows: TGTGCCAGCTCACCCCTACCGGGGGGCCGGGCAGATACGCAGTATTTT. As protein: CASSPLPGGRADTQYF.

This rearrangement joins TRBV7-2 to TRBJ2-1; possibly TRBD1 for D (6 bases). V shed 5 bases and J shed 10 bases, with 21 bases lying between them. CDR3 length: 15 amino acids. Germline V CDR1 and CDR2: SGHTA, FQGNSA. The CDR3 DNA reads TGTGCCAGCAGCCCTCAGGGGAGCTCGGTCAAGGAGCAGTTCTTC. Amino acid sequence: CASSPQGSSVKEQFF. Full variable domain (rest looked up from reference TRBV7-2 and TRBJ2-1): GAGVSQSPSNKVTEKGKDVELRCDPISGHTALYWYRQSLGQGLEFLIYFQGNSAPDKSGLPSDRFSAERTGGSVSTLTIQRTQQEDSAVYLCASSPQGSSVKEQFFGPGTRLTVL.

CDR3 residues: CASGLLIAGADTQYF. As DNA, the CDR3 is TGTGCTAGTGGTTTGCTAATAGCAGGGGCAGATACGCAGTATTTT. The rearrangement links TRBV12-5 to TRBJ2-3; the D gene is possibly TRBD1 (6 bases). The length of the CDR3 is 15 residues. Per germline, CDR1 LGHNT and CDR2 FRNRAP. The ends were cut back, 2 bases at V and 4 bases at J, with 13 bases in the middle.

Concerning this clone: A read error may produce the germline difference seen at one junction end. This rearrangement joins TRBV9 to TRBJ2-1; 8 bases match TRBD2. Germline CDR1 reads SGDLS; CDR2 reads YYNGEE. The CDR3 is 16 amino acids. DNA of the CDR3: TGTGCCAGCAGCCACCTCGGGGGGGCCTCCAACAATGAGCAGTTCTTC. It is translated as CASSHLGGASNNEQFF. Filled out from reference TRBV9 and TRBJ2-1, the complete variable domain reads DSGVTQTPKHLITATGQRVTLRCSPRSGDLSVYWYQQSLDQGLQFLIQYYNGEERAKGNILERFSAQQFPDLHSELNLSSLELGDSALYFCASSHLGGASNNEQFFGPGTRLTVL.

A single count supports this clone. The chain uses TRBV9 and TRBJ2-7; the match to TRBD1 covers 9 bases. Losses at the gene ends were 2 bases for V and 5 bases for J; bases not matched to a gene: 11. Per germline, CDR1 SGDLS and CDR2 YYNGEE. This CDR3 contains 16 residues. The CDR3 protein is CASSVEAGTGNNEQYF. The CDR3, as DNA: TGTGCCAGCAGCGTTGAGGCTGGGACAGGGAACAACGAGCAGTACTTC. Filled out from reference TRBV9 and TRBJ2-7, the complete variable domain reads DSGVTQTPKHLITATGQRVTLRCSPRSGDLSVYWYQQSLDQGLQFLIQYYNGEERAKGNILERFSAQQFPDLHSELNLSSLELGDSALYFCASSVEAGTGNNEQYFGPGTRLTVT.